This record covers a single T cell receptor (beta chain). The sample is drawn from a study of blood T cell repertoires in COVID-19. Per the study methods: Scientists estimated how many nucleated cells there were by amplifying reference gene primers. Method: immunoSEQ multiplex PCR; TCRdb's copy keeps in-frame clones and lacks some. The DNA was the basis for D and trimming; V, J and clone size are from that table. The table includes tens of thousands of clones, approximately 83% detected once. V lost 5 bases and J lost 1, with 14 bases in between. The CDR3 length is 15 residues. Germline V lookup: CDR1 SEHNR, CDR2 FQNEAQ (reference sequence).

The sequencing input was peripheral blood. The chain couples TRBV7-9 to TRBJ1-1; D is unclear. The TCR was taken from a man of 80 years or more with acute or convalescent COVID-19. The CDR3 region has the DNA TGTGCCAGCAGCCTCGCACTCTCAGGGAACACTGAAGCTTTCTTT. It specifies CASSLALSGNTEAFF.